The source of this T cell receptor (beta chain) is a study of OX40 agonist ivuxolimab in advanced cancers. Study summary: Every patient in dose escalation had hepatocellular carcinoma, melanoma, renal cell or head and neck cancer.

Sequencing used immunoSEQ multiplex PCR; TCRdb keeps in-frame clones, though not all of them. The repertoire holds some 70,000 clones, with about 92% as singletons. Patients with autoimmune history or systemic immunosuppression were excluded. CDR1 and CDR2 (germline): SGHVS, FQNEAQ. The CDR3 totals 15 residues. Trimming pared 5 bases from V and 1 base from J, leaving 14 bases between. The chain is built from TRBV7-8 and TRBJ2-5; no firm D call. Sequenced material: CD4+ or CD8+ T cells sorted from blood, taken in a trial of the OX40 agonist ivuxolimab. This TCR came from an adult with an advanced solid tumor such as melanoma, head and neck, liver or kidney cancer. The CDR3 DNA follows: TGTGCCAGCAGCCCTACCCGACCGATCCAAGAGACCCAGTACTTC. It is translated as CASSPTRPIQETQYF.